The rows below give T cell receptor beta chains drawn from one sample of a study of cytomegalovirus exposure and HLA in healthy donors. Here immunoSEQ multiplex PCR was the method, and the copy in TCRdb shows in-frame clones only, minus some. The data hold 130,000 or so clones, with 88% observed a single time. Source material: PBMCs. Every receptor here comes from a middle-aged woman in good health and CMV-seronegative. The CDR3 runs from the conserved cysteine through the conserved F or W. Fields, in order: clone size, V gene, D gene, J gene, CDR3 protein, CDR3 DNA. D genes are given only for firm matches. A clone size is listed for some rows: how often the clone was seen (once, few, many), or a class if it is expanded.

clone size: .
V gene: TRBV6-1
D gene: TRBD1
J gene: TRBJ2-1
CDR3 protein: CASSPWTGGIDEQFF
CDR3 DNA: TGTGCCAGCAGTCCGTGGACAGGGGGCATCGATGAGCAGTTCTTC

clone size: .
V gene: TRBV2
D gene: TRBD2
J gene: TRBJ2-3
CDR3 protein: CASSVLAGGPSTDTQYF
CDR3 DNA: TGTGCCAGCAGTGTTCTAGCGGGAGGGCCTAGCACAGATACGCAGTATTTT

clone size: .
V gene: TRBV28
D gene: .
J gene: TRBJ2-7
CDR3 protein: CASSLLGYLQGREQYF
CDR3 DNA: TGTGCCAGCAGTTTATTGGGTTATCTCCAGGGGCGCGAGCAGTACTTC

clone size: .
V gene: TRBV6-5
D gene: .
J gene: TRBJ2-7
CDR3 protein: CASSYGQPGLIYEQYF
CDR3 DNA: TGTGCCAGCAGTTACGGACAGCCGGGACTAATTTACGAGCAGTACTTC

clone size: .
V gene: TRBV2
D gene: .
J gene: TRBJ1-5
CDR3 protein: CASSGIQGSQPQHF
CDR3 DNA: TGTGCCAGCAGTGGAATACAGGGAAGTCAGCCCCAGCATTTT

clone size: .
V gene: TRBV11-3
D gene: TRBD2
J gene: TRBJ2-2
CDR3 protein: CASRSAGPGELFF
CDR3 DNA: TGTGCCAGCAGGTCAGCGGGACCCGGGGAGCTGTTTTTT

clone size: .
V gene: TRBV7-2
D gene: .
J gene: TRBJ2-7
CDR3 protein: CASSLVFWGGGNEQYF
CDR3 DNA: TGTGCCAGCAGCTTAGTTTTTTGGGGAGGGGGAAACGAGCAGTACTTC

clone size: few
V gene: TRBV11-1
D gene: TRBD1
J gene: TRBJ1-5
CDR3 protein: CASSRDRGSNQPQHF
CDR3 DNA: TGTGCCAGCAGCCGAGACAGGGGAAGCAATCAGCCCCAGCATTTT

clone size: .
V gene: TRBV11-3
D gene: .
J gene: TRBJ2-7
CDR3 protein: CASSLWGGPYEQYF
CDR3 DNA: TGTGCCAGCAGCTTATGGGGGGGCCCCTACGAGCAGTACTTC

clone size: .
V gene: TRBV10-3
D gene: TRBD1
J gene: TRBJ2-7
CDR3 protein: CAITGTEPYEQYF
CDR3 DNA: TGTGCCATCACCGGGACAGAACCCTACGAGCAGTACTTC

clone size: once
V gene: TRBV5-1
D gene: .
J gene: TRBJ2-1
CDR3 protein: CASSFAGTGSYNEQFF
CDR3 DNA: TGCGCCAGCAGCTTCGCCGGGACTGGATCCTACAATGAGCAGTTCTTC

clone size: .
V gene: TRBV4-1
D gene: TRBD2
J gene: TRBJ2-5
CDR3 protein: CASSRYSSGTLQETQYF
CDR3 DNA: TGCGCCAGCAGCCGCTACTCGAGCGGGACCCTCCAAGAGACCCAGTACTTC

clone size: .
V gene: TRBV30
D gene: TRBD2
J gene: TRBJ2-7
CDR3 protein: CAWRPTAAGLSYYEQYF
CDR3 DNA: TGTGCCTGGAGACCGACTGCCGCGGGACTAAGCTACTACGAGCAGTACTTC

clone size: .
V gene: TRBV7-8
D gene: TRBD1
J gene: TRBJ1-2
CDR3 protein: CASSLYGTGEARNGYTF
CDR3 DNA: TGTGCCAGCAGCTTATACGGGACAGGGGAGGCTAGGAATGGCTACACCTTC

clone size: .
V gene: TRBV4-1
D gene: TRBD1
J gene: TRBJ2-5
CDR3 protein: CASSQDQGARETQYF
CDR3 DNA: TGCGCCAGCAGCCAAGATCAGGGGGCGAGGGAGACCCAGTACTTC

clone size: .
V gene: TRBV2
D gene: .
J gene: TRBJ1-2
CDR3 protein: CASSELKEQVYGYTF
CDR3 DNA: TGTGCCAGCAGTGAATTGAAAGAGCAGGTGTATGGCTACACCTTC

clone size: .
V gene: TRBV15
D gene: .
J gene: TRBJ2-7
CDR3 protein: CATSRDRGSYEQYF
CDR3 DNA: TGTGCCACCAGCAGAGATCGGGGGTCCTACGAGCAGTACTTC

clone size: .
V gene: TRBV28
D gene: .
J gene: TRBJ1-2
CDR3 protein: CASSLQNYGYTF
CDR3 DNA: TGTGCCAGCAGTTTACAGAACTATGGCTACACCTTC

clone size: .
V gene: TRBV5-1
D gene: .
J gene: TRBJ2-1
CDR3 protein: CASSLGGPNEQFF
CDR3 DNA: TGCGCCAGCAGCTTGGGGGGGCCGAATGAGCAGTTCTTC

clone size: .
V gene: TRBV28
D gene: TRBD1
J gene: TRBJ1-5
CDR3 protein: CASSSGTGNQPQHF
CDR3 DNA: TGTGCCAGCAGCTCCGGGACAGGGAATCAGCCCCAGCATTTT

clone size: few
V gene: TRBV6-5
D gene: .
J gene: TRBJ1-1
CDR3 protein: CASSYQANTEAFF
CDR3 DNA: TGTGCCAGCAGTTATCAGGCGAACACTGAAGCTTTCTTT

clone size: .
V gene: TRBV2
D gene: TRBD2
J gene: TRBJ2-2
CDR3 protein: CASSSSGSWAGELFF
CDR3 DNA: TGTGCCAGCAGCTCTAGCGGGAGTTGGGCCGGGGAGCTGTTTTTT

clone size: .
V gene: TRBV7-9
D gene: .
J gene: TRBJ2-7
CDR3 protein: CASSLGAVYEQYF
CDR3 DNA: TGTGCCAGCAGCTTGGGGGCGGTCTACGAGCAGTACTTC

clone size: once
V gene: TRBV4-1
D gene: TRBD2
J gene: TRBJ2-5
CDR3 protein: CASSRLGRAGTGTQYF
CDR3 DNA: TGCGCCAGCAGCCGCTTGGGTAGAGCGGGGACGGGGACCCAGTACTTC